The 18 T cell receptor beta chains below were found in one sample sequenced in a study of cytomegalovirus exposure and HLA in healthy donors. Amplification used 60 Vbeta primers and 13 Jbeta primers. The table came from immunoSEQ multiplex PCR; TCRdb's copy has only in-frame clones and leaves some out. Of some 130,000 clones listed, around 80% were seen once; the top ten hold approximately 6.2%. The specimen sequenced was PBMCs. The receptor source for this set is a man aged 35 to 55 in good health and CMV-seropositive.

The chain combines TRBV4-1 with TRBJ1-5, with D possibly TRBD1 on 5 matching bases. Per the germline V gene, CDR1 is MGHRA and CDR2 is YSYEKL. V lost 1 base and J lost 0, with 10 bases in between. The CDR3 runs to 16 residues. CDR3 sequence: CASSQAQGYSNQPQHF. CDR3 sequence (DNA): TGCGCCAGCAGCCAAGCTCAGGGTTATAGCAATCAGCCCCAGCATTTT.

This chain connects TRBV7-7 to TRBJ2-1; 10 nucleotides line up with TRBD2. The junction had 3 bases not matched to a gene; V was cut back by 1 base and J by 6 bases. The germline V gene has CDR1 SSHAT and CDR2 FNYEAQ (reference sequence). This CDR3 has 15 residues. CDR3 coding DNA: TGTGCCAGCAGCTTAGGGACTAGCGGATTCAATGAGCAGTTCTTC. Translated: CASSLGTSGFNEQFF.

This clone has just a few counts. This chain connects TRBV10-3 to TRBJ1-1; D remains ambiguous. Per the germline V gene, CDR1 is ENHRY and CDR2 is SYGVKD. The germline V and J ends were trimmed by 0 bases and 6 bases, with 14 bases remaining between them. This CDR3 has 15 amino acids. The CDR3 is CAISESGVRGAEAFF. The CDR3 DNA sequence: TGTGCCATCAGTGAGTCCGGGGTCCGCGGGGCTGAAGCTTTCTTT.

The rearrangement uses TRBV5-1 and TRBJ1-1; D might be TRBD1 (6 bases). The CDR3 sequence is 16 residues long. CDR1 is SGHRS, CDR2 YFSETQ, per germline. Trimming shortened V by 1 base and J by 0 bases, and 13 bases separated the two germline ends. The CDR3 spells CASSLSIGQMNTEAFF. CDR3 DNA: TGCGCCAGCAGCTTGAGTATCGGACAGATGAACACTGAAGCTTTCTTT.

This chain connects TRBV5-8 to TRBJ2-5, with 10 bases aligning to TRBD1. The last part of the DNA fits TRBJ2-7 better; the J call may be wrong. Germline V gene data show CDR1 as SGHTS and CDR2 as YDEGEE. This CDR3 has 12 amino acids. The CDR3 loop is CASGQGAYEQYF. The CDR3 DNA follows: TGTGCCAGCGGACAGGGGGCCTACGAGCAGTACTTC.

The chain employs TRBV2 and TRBJ2-5, with TRBD2 identical over 16 bases. Germline V gives CDR1 SNHLY, CDR2 FYNNEI. The CDR3 covers 15 residues. The V and J ends lost 6 bases and 5 bases, in that order; junction bases with no gene match: 3. This CDR3 reads CASRGTSGRAETQYF. The CDR3 DNA reads TGTGCCAGCAGGGGGACTAGCGGGAGGGCTGAGACCCAGTACTTC.

The CDR3 coding sequence is TGTGCCAGCAGTGAAGCAGCGGGGGGCAAGGCGCAGTACTTC. This encodes CASSEAAGGKAQYF. The J gene is TRBJ2-7, the V gene TRBV6-1, with 9 nucleotides matching TRBD2. V shed 0 bases, J shed 9 bases, and the junction held 6 bases outside the gene matches. The CDR3 length is 14 residues. CDR1 MNHNS and CDR2 SASEGT come from the germline V gene.

The rearrangement links TRBV2 to TRBJ2-7; 7 bases align to TRBD2. Germline CDR1 and CDR2: SNHLY and FYNNEI. The V gene end was trimmed by 11 bases and the J gene end by 0 bases; junction bases not matched to a gene: 7. The length of the CDR3 is 13 residues. The CDR3: CAHFSGTSYEQYF. The CDR3 nucleotides are TGTGCCCATTTCAGCGGGACCTCCTACGAGCAGTACTTC.

The V call is TRBV6-4, the J call TRBJ2-1; maybe TRBD2 (6 bases). Deletions cut 5 bases from V and 6 bases from J, with 17 bases between. This CDR3 is 15 amino acids long. CDR1 and CDR2 from the germline V gene are MRHNA and SNTAGT. The CDR3 coding sequence is TGTGCCAGCAGTCGCCTCCCGGGAGAAGGCAATGAGCAGTTCTTC. Amino acid sequence: CASSRLPGEGNEQFF.

The table lists this clone with a few counts. The chain employs TRBV11-2 and TRBJ2-1; 15 nucleotides match TRBD2. Germline trimming cut 4 bases from V and 7 bases from J; bases unmatched to any gene: 8. Per the germline V gene, CDR1 is SGHAT and CDR2 is FQNNGV. CDR3 size: 17 residues. The CDR3 reads CASSSRTSGRVHNEQFF. The CDR3 bases are TGTGCCAGCAGCTCCCGGACTAGCGGGAGGGTCCATAATGAGCAGTTCTTC. The full variable domain, its missing parts supplied by reference TRBV11-2 and TRBJ2-1, is EAGVAQSPRYKIIEKRQSVAFWCNPISGHATLYWYQQILGQGPKLLIQFQNNGVVDDSQLPKDRFSAERLKGVDSTLKIQPAKLEDSAVYLCASSSRTSGRVHNEQFFGPGTRLTVL.

The chain couples TRBV7-9 to TRBJ1-4, with 10 bases lining up with TRBD1. Per germline, CDR1 SEHNR and CDR2 FQNEAQ (reference sequence). V lost 2 bases and J lost 8; bases outside the gene matches: 2. The CDR3 runs to 14 residues. Here the CDR3 reads CASSLRQGAEKLFF. The DNA for the CDR3 is TGTGCCAGCAGCTTAAGACAGGGGGCAGAAAAACTGTTTTTT.

V usage is TRBV29-1 and J usage is TRBJ1-1; D perhaps matches TRBD1 (6 bases). Per germline, CDR1 SQVTM and CDR2 ANQGSEA. V shed 4 bases and J shed 1 base, with 13 bases lying between them. The CDR3 consists of 14 residues. DNA for the CDR3: TGCAGCGTTGCGGGGGGCGCATCGAACACTGAAGCTTTCTTT. It codes for CSVAGGASNTEAFF.

The chain combines TRBV11-2 with TRBJ1-2, with D possibly being TRBD1 (5 bases). CDR3 size: 12 residues. Trimming left V 11 bases short and J 4 bases short, with 14 bases between. Germline V gives CDR1 SGHAT, CDR2 FQNNGV. The DNA of the CDR3 is TGTGCCCTGGCGGGGGGAGGCTATGGCTACACCTTC. This translates into CALAGGGYGYTF.

The gene calls are TRBV2 and TRBJ2-2; D unclear. The germline V and J ends were trimmed by 0 bases and 5 bases, with 7 bases remaining between them. The germline gives CDR1 SNHLY, CDR2 FYNNEI. The CDR3 runs to 14 residues. CDR3: CASSEALRTGELFF. In DNA form, the CDR3 reads TGTGCCAGCAGTGAAGCGCTTAGAACCGGGGAGCTGTTTTTT.

The rearrangement uses TRBV18 and TRBJ2-7; 10 nucleotides line up with TRBD2. The CDR3 sequence is 15 residues long. CDR1 is KGHSH, CDR2 LQKENI, per germline. V trimming: 5 bases; J trimming: 2 bases; junction bases outside the gene matches: 6. CDR3 nucleotide sequence: TGTGCCAGCTCAGCGGGACTAGCGAGCACCTACGAGCAGTACTTC. It is translated as CASSAGLASTYEQYF.

In its sample, this clone was seen a few times. The V and J genes are TRBV5-5 and TRBJ2-1; 8 nucleotides agree with TRBD2. The V gene end was trimmed by 5 bases and the J gene end by 8 bases; junction bases not matched to a gene: 9. Germline V gene data show CDR1 as SGHKS and CDR2 as YYEKEE (reference sequence). CDR3 length: 14 residues. The CDR3 DNA reads as TGTGCCAGCAGGAGGGTAGCGGGAAAGGATGAGCAGTTCTTC. It yields the protein CASRRVAGKDEQFF.

As concerns this clone: Additional DNA sequences in this sample encode the identical CDR3. The CDR3 loop is CASSDLGRGDEQYF. As DNA, the CDR3 is TGTGCCAGCAGTGATCTCGGCAGGGGTGACGAGCAGTACTTC. The gene calls are TRBV6-1 and TRBJ2-7; possibly TRBD1 for D (6 bases). Per the germline V gene, CDR1 is MNHNS and CDR2 is SASEGT. V lost 3 bases to trimming and J lost 5 bases, with 14 bases between them. This CDR3 comprises 14 residues.

This chain links TRBV6-1 with TRBJ2-5, with 9 bases matching TRBD1. CDR3 size: 16 residues. Germline V CDR1 and CDR2: MNHNS, SASEGT. V lost 2 bases, J lost 4 bases, and 8 bases stayed unmatched. CDR3 sequence reads: CASSELLDRGLETQYF. The CDR3 bases are TGTGCCAGCAGTGAACTACTGGACAGGGGATTAGAGACCCAGTACTTC.